The clone carrying this T cell receptor beta chain showed up just a few times. The sample comes from a study of T cells in Graves' hyperthyroidism and ophthalmopathy. Across the study: Prior to any treatment, at the point of initial diagnosis, peripheral blood was collected.

Amplification yielded TCR beta CDR3 regions, with RNA transcripts as the source. The HTBI primer set served for first-round RT-PCR of the TCR CDR3. Via MiXCR, TCRdb re-called the multiplex PCR reads, giving one row per CDR3 protein. The sample lists about 510,000 distinct CDR3 sequences, 12% to 15% occurring once. Recently diagnosed hyperthyroidism of less than 2 months' duration affected patients aged 18 to 65. Patients were excluded for uncontrolled infection, other autoimmune disease, pregnancy or lactation. From around 11 ml of fresh peripheral blood, PBMCs were isolated. Losses at the gene ends were 4 bases for V and 0 bases for J; bases not matched to a gene: 6. The V gene's germline CDR1 is LNHDA and CDR2 SQIVND (reference sequence). The CDR3 loop spans 15 amino acids.

The chain has TRBV19 and TRBJ2-7; 7 bases match TRBD1. The sequence derives from a woman between 35 and 50 years old with Graves' hyperthyroidism. Sequencing input: blood. As DNA, the CDR3 is TGTGCCAGTAGTACGGCCGGGACAGCCTCCTACGAGCAGTACTTC. Its translation is CASSTAGTASYEQYF. Together with reference TRBV19 and TRBJ2-7, the CDR3 gives the full variable domain: DGGITQSPKYLFRKEGQNVTLSCEQNLNHDAMYWYRQDPGQGLRLIYYSQIVNDFQKGDIAEGYSVSREKKESFPLTVTSAQKNPTAFYLCASSTAGTASYEQYFGPGTRLTVT.